Presented here are 27 T cell receptor beta chains from one specimen sequenced in a study of T-cell reconstitution after alpha-beta-depleted transplantation in children. Unique molecular identifiers were built into the TCRbeta library. TCRdb called the PCR reads again in MiXCR, with one record for every CDR3 protein. The sample holds about 400,000 distinct CDR3 sequences, under 20% seen once. This material consisted of PBMCs, mostly from graft donor cells, taken 360 days after TCRalphabeta/CD19-depleted stem cell transplant. The receptors here all came from a boy younger than two who had a stem cell transplant for Wiskott-Aldrich syndrome, so the T cells may come from the graft donor.

The gene calls are TRBV27 and TRBJ2-7, with a tentative D call TRBD1 (7 bases). The length of the CDR3 is 14 residues. CDR1 is MNHEY and CDR2 is SMNVEV in the germline V gene (reference sequence). Trimming pared 5 bases from V and 4 bases from J, leaving 15 bases between. CDR3 residues: CASSGRTGPYEQYF. The CDR3 DNA reads TGTGCCAGCAGTGGGAGGACAGGCCCTTACGAGCAGTACTTC.

This clonotype occurred a few times. V usage is TRBV12-5 and J usage is TRBJ1-5; perhaps TRBD1 as D (5 bases). The CDR3 is 15 residues long. Per germline, CDR1 LGHNT and CDR2 FRNRAP. As DNA, the CDR3 is TGTGCCGGGGGAACAGGCTGCGTTTTGGATCAGCCCCAGCATTTT. Amino acids: CAGGTGCVLDQPQHF.

This clonotype was picked up a small number of times. The rearrangement links TRBV12-3 or TRBV12-4 to TRBJ2-3; 10 bases are a match to TRBD2. CDR3 length equals 16 residues. The junction had 8 bases not matched to a gene; V was cut back by 6 bases and J by 2 bases. The chain's CDR3 is CASSPISGRYTDTQYF. The CDR3 region has the DNA TGTGCCAGCAGCCCCATTAGCGGGAGGTACACAGATACGCAGTATTTT.

This clonotype was recorded a few times. The CDR3: CASSKPRLLNTEAFF. CDR3 nucleotides: TGCGCCAGCAGCAAGCCCCGTCTGCTGAACACTGAAGCTTTCTTT. J is TRBJ1-1 and V is TRBV10-2; no clear D. V shed 6 bases and J shed 0 bases, with 14 bases lying between them. The CDR3 consists of 15 residues. Germline V gene data show CDR1 as WSHSY and CDR2 as SAAADI.

A few counts support this clonotype. The genes are TRBV2 and TRBJ2-7; TRBD2 might be the D (5 bases). The CDR3 sequence is 14 residues long. Germline CDR1 and CDR2: SNHLY and FYNNEI. With 10 bases removed from V and 3 bases from J, the gap between germline ends came to 19 bases. The CDR3 DNA reads as TGTGCCACTACCGCCGGGAACCTAGGCTACGAGCAGTACTTC. Translation gives CATTAGNLGYEQYF.

This clonotype has only a few counts. The chain combines TRBV20-1 with TRBJ2-7; 9 bases line up with TRBD1. From germline, CDR1 is DFQATT and CDR2 SNEGSKA (reference sequence). This CDR3 has 16 amino acids. Unmatched junction bases numbered 9, after V lost 0 bases and J lost 3 bases. The CDR3 DNA reads TGCAGTGCTAGAGATGAGGGACAGGGTAAGCTCTACGAGCAGTACTTC. It specifies CSARDEGQGKLYEQYF.

This clonotype has just a few counts. The chain has TRBV6-5 and TRBJ2-5, with TRBD1 matching 10 bases. Germline V lookup: CDR1 MNHEY, CDR2 SVGAGI. The CDR3 has 16 residues. After removal of 0 bases from V and 5 bases from J, the junction contained 6 bases not matched to a gene. The CDR3 sequence: CASSYSRTGGRETQYF. The CDR3 DNA reads as TGTGCCAGCAGTTACTCGCGGACAGGGGGGCGGGAGACCCAGTACTTC.

This rearrangement joins TRBV7-9 to TRBJ2-1; possibly TRBD2 for D (6 bases). CDR3 length: 13 amino acids. Germline V gene sequence: CDR1 SEHNR, CDR2 FQNEAQ (reference sequence). V lost 4 bases to trimming and J lost 10 bases, with 14 bases between them. The CDR3 is CASSYRLVGEQFF. CDR3 nucleotide sequence: TGTGCCAGCAGCTATAGACTAGTTGGCGAGCAGTTCTTC. Complete variable domain (other parts from reference TRBV7-9 and TRBJ2-1): DTGVSQNPRHKITKRGQNVTFRCDPISEHNRLYWYRQTLGQGPEFLTYFQNEAQLEKSRLLSDRFSAERPKGSFSTLEIQRTEQGDSAMYLCASSYRLVGEQFFGPGTRLTVL.

This clonotype was counted ten times or more. Written as DNA, the CDR3 is TGTGCCAGCAGCTACCTCCTGGGGGATACGCAGTATTTT. It translates to CASSYLLGDTQYF. The V call is TRBV2, the J call TRBJ2-3; the D is unclear. V lost 6 bases to trimming and J lost 6 bases, with 13 bases between them. Germline-derived CDR1 and CDR2 are SNHLY and FYNNEI. This CDR3 has 13 residues.

This clonotype turned up a few times. This chain uses TRBV27 with TRBJ1-6; D might be TRBD1 (5 bases). Germline CDR1 reads MNHEY; CDR2 reads SMNVEV (reference sequence). V was shortened by 0 bases and J by 7 bases, with 7 bases between the two germline ends. The CDR3 is 14 residues long. CDR3 region: CASSLSPGNSPLHF. The CDR3 DNA reads as TGTGCCAGCAGTTTATCTCCAGGGAATTCACCCCTCCACTTT.

This clonotype showed up just a few times. V and J are TRBV12-3 or TRBV12-4 and TRBJ2-3; a weak D match, TRBD2 (6 bases). V lost 1 base and J 7 bases, leaving 15 bases between the germline ends. The CDR3 runs 15 residues. CDR3 coding DNA: TGTGCCAGCAGTTTAGGAGGGCGGGGCCCCCATACGCAGTATTTT. Translating it yields CASSLGGRGPHTQYF.

This chain links TRBV11-2 with TRBJ2-3, with 11 bases that match TRBD2. This CDR3 has 16 amino acids. The junction had 6 bases not matched to a gene; V was cut back by 5 bases and J by 2 bases. The germline gives CDR1 SGHAT, CDR2 FQNNGV. The CDR3: CASSPLSGRATDTQYF. The CDR3 nucleotides read TGTGCCAGCAGCCCGCTTAGCGGGAGGGCCACAGATACGCAGTATTTT.

V usage is TRBV20-1 and J usage is TRBJ2-7; 9 nucleotides agree with TRBD1. Trimming took 3 bases from V and 2 from J; bases not matched to a gene: 5. Germline V gene sequence: CDR1 DFQATT, CDR2 SNEGSKA (reference sequence). This CDR3 is 14 amino acids long. CDR3 sequence: CSARMGTGPYEQYF. The CDR3 DNA reads TGCAGTGCTAGGATGGGGACAGGGCCCTACGAGCAGTACTTC.

J is TRBJ2-3 and V is TRBV5-1; 9 nucleotides match TRBD2. CDR1 is SGHRS, CDR2 YFSETQ, per germline. The CDR3 runs 16 residues. V shed 4 bases and J 2 bases; nucleotides not matched to a gene: 8. The CDR3 region has the DNA TGCGCCAGCAGCATCGCGGGGGGGGTTTCCACAGATACGCAGTATTTT. As protein: CASSIAGGVSTDTQYF.

This clonotype was picked up a small number of times. The chain couples TRBV7-2 to TRBJ2-7; unclear D gene. Per germline, CDR1 SGHTA and CDR2 FQGNSA. The ends were cut back, 5 bases at V and 3 bases at J, with 14 bases in the middle. This CDR3 has 14 residues. The CDR3 DNA reads TGTGCCAGCAGCCTCTTAGGCCCGGACTACGAGCAGTACTTC. As protein: CASSLLGPDYEQYF.

The chain joins TRBV24-1 to TRBJ2-1, with TRBD1 matching 7 bases. Germline V gene lookup returns CDR1 KGHDR and CDR2 SFDVKD. CDR3 length: 16 amino acids. J gave up 2 bases and V 3 bases, and 6 bases lay outside the gene matches. The CDR3 loop reads CATSDPRDSPYNEQFF. In nucleotides, the CDR3 is TGTGCCACCAGTGATCCCCGGGACAGCCCCTACAATGAGCAGTTCTTC.

This clonotype showed up just a few times. The V call is TRBV5-6, the J call TRBJ2-5, with 13 bases matching TRBD2. Per germline, CDR1 SGHDT and CDR2 YYEEEE. The junction had 4 bases not matched to a gene; V was cut back by 0 bases and J by 5 bases. This CDR3 has 16 amino acids. The CDR3 bases are TGTGCCAGCAGCTTGGGGACTAGCGGGAGTTTGGAGACCCAGTACTTC. This sequence encodes CASSLGTSGSLETQYF.

The chain links TRBV5-1 to TRBJ1-2, with 7 bases fitting TRBD1. J was trimmed by 5 bases and V by 0 bases; bases with no gene match: 7. From germline, CDR1 is SGHRS and CDR2 YFSETQ. The CDR3 sequence is 15 residues long. CDR3 coding DNA: TGCGCCAGCAGCTTGGGCGGACAGGCGATTTATGGCTACACCTTC. Protein: CASSLGGQAIYGYTF.

V and J are TRBV28 and TRBJ1-4; TRBD1 matches at 11 bases. The CDR3 is made up of 19 amino acids. J gave up 6 bases and V 2 bases, and 14 bases lay outside the gene matches. Germline V lookup: CDR1 MDHEN, CDR2 SYDVKM. The CDR3 region is CASSLEGQGALQWDEKLFF. The CDR3 DNA is TGTGCCAGCAGTTTAGAAGGACAGGGGGCCTTGCAATGGGATGAAAAACTGTTTTTT.

The chain carries TRBV9 and TRBJ2-5, with TRBD2 matching over 9 bases. Germline CDR1 reads SGDLS; CDR2 reads YYNGEE. The CDR3 is 14 amino acids. Losses at the gene ends were 7 bases for V and 5 bases for J; bases not matched to a gene: 9. The CDR3 nucleotides are TGTGCCAGCTCACGTAGCGGGAGCCGGGAGACCCAGTACTTC. Protein: CASSRSGSRETQYF. The variable domain in full, with the rest retrieved from reference TRBV9 and TRBJ2-5, is DSGVTQTPKHLITATGQRVTLRCSPRSGDLSVYWYQQSLDQGLQFLIQYYNGEERAKGNILERFSAQQFPDLHSELNLSSLELGDSALYFCASSRSGSRETQYFGPGTRLLVL.

The chain has TRBV24-1 and TRBJ2-5; D call uncertain. V was clipped by 1 base and J by 6 bases, with 2 bases between them. The CDR3 contains 11 residues. Germline V CDR1 and CDR2: KGHDR, SFDVKD. The CDR3 reads CATSDFQTQYF. Written as DNA, the CDR3 is TGTGCCACCAGTGATTTTCAGACCCAGTACTTC.

The V call is TRBV5-6, the J call TRBJ2-5, with D uncertain. V lost 0 bases to trimming and J lost 7 bases, with 16 bases between them. Germline CDR1 is SGHDT and CDR2 is YYEEEE. The CDR3 extends over 15 amino acids. CDR3: CASSLDLGSKVTQYF. DNA of the CDR3: TGTGCCAGCAGCTTGGATCTAGGTTCCAAGGTGACCCAGTACTTC. Full variable domain (missing parts from reference TRBV5-6 and TRBJ2-5): DAGVTQSPTHLIKTRGQQVTLRCSPKSGHDTVSWYQQALGQGPQFIFQYYEEEERQRGNFPDRFSGHQFPNYSSELNVNALLLGDSALYLCASSLDLGSKVTQYFGPGTRLLVL.

The chain has TRBV5-1 and TRBJ2-3; 14 nucleotides agree with TRBD2. This CDR3 has 14 residues. Germline trimming cut 4 bases from V and 14 bases from J; bases unmatched to any gene: 9. Germline assignment: CDR1 SGHRS and CDR2 YFSETQ. CDR3 residues: CASSEGLAGANWYF. The CDR3 nucleotides read TGCGCCAGCAGCGAGGGACTAGCGGGAGCTAATTGGTATTTT.

The chain joins TRBV12-3 or TRBV12-4 to TRBJ2-2, with 8 bases aligning to TRBD1. The CDR3 totals 15 residues. The V segment lost 8 bases and the J segment 9 bases; nucleotides outside the gene matches: 14. For the CDR3, the DNA is TGTGCCAGCGGAGACAGGGGACGACCTCGCCGGGAGCTGTTTTTT. Translation: CASGDRGRPRRELFF.

This clonotype was counted only a few times. The chain carries TRBV5-6 and TRBJ2-3, with D unresolved. Germline V gene data show CDR1 as SGHDT and CDR2 as YYEEEE. The V and J ends lost 0 bases and 4 bases respectively, with 9 bases between them. The CDR3 runs 14 residues. CDR3 in DNA: TGTGCCAGCAGCTTGGTTCAGGCATCAGATACGCAGTATTTT. It is translated as CASSLVQASDTQYF.

V usage is TRBV4-3 and J usage is TRBJ2-2; D assignment may be TRBD1 or TRBD2 (5 bases each). V was trimmed by 4 bases and J by 0 bases, leaving 18 bases between them. The CDR3 length is 18 residues. Germline V gives CDR1 LGHNA, CDR2 YSLEER. The CDR3 loop is CASSRGALGAPNTGELFF. In DNA form, the CDR3 reads TGCGCCAGCAGCCGAGGGGCTCTGGGCGCCCCGAACACCGGGGAGCTGTTTTTT.

The rearrangement joins TRBV4-3 to TRBJ2-1, with D unclear. Germline values: CDR1 LGHNA, CDR2 YSLEER. V dropped 0 bases and J dropped 0 bases, with 6 bases sitting between them. This CDR3 region has 15 residues. The CDR3 nucleotides are TGCGCCAGCAGCCAAGACCCGAGCTCCTACAATGAGCAGTTCTTC. Protein product: CASSQDPSSYNEQFF.